This TCR beta chain was captured in a study of technical replicates of blood from a few donors. CDR1 is ENHRY and CDR2 is SYGVKD in the germline V gene. CDR3 length: 15 residues. Trimming shortened V by 4 bases and J by 0 bases, and 12 bases separated the two germline ends. TCRdb's copy holds only in-frame clones and misses some; the assay was immunoSEQ multiplex PCR. The top ten clones hold about 0.25% of a sample with tens of thousands of clones, 95% of them seen once. The rearrangement uses TRBV10-3 and TRBJ1-1, with a weak D call TRBD1 (6 bases). The TCR was taken from a human donor in good health. Sample: T cells isolated from PBMCs. The CDR3 bases are TGTGCCATCAGTGTCAGGGGAGGGATGAACACTGAAGCTTTCTTT. Protein: CAISVRGGMNTEAFF.